This T cell receptor (beta chain) was obtained from a study of molecular identifiers for immune sequencing clone quantification. The germline V and J ends were trimmed by 3 bases and 2 bases, with 14 bases remaining between them. The CDR3 is 15 residues long. Germline assignment: CDR1 MDHEN and CDR2 SYDVKM. TCRdb reprocessed the PCR reads with MiXCR, giving one entry per CDR3 protein. The profile shows hundreds of thousands of distinct CDR3 sequences, roughly 23% of them singletons. In this sample, this clonotype turned up many times. Its cognate antigen is unknown. The study, taken as a whole, reports: In naive cells, under 1% of molecules belonged to clones above 20 RNA copies, against over 97% in effector cells.

This TCR was recovered from a human donor in good health. Some libraries in this study had Jurkat cell RNA spiked in. The chain is built from TRBV28 and TRBJ2-7; D is unresolved. Sequencing was done on a sample of naive CD8+ T cells from blood, with Jurkat cell RNA spiked in. Subset indicated: FACS-sorted CD8+CD4-CCR7+CD45RA+ naive T cells. The CDR3 DNA reads as TGTGCCAGCAGTTTGTCTCCGCCAGAAGCCTACGAGCAGTACTTC. Its protein product is CASSLSPPEAYEQYF.